This paragraph covers one T cell receptor (beta chain) sequence. This sample stems from a study of blood T cell repertoires in COVID-19. Germline V gene lookup returns CDR1 LGHDT and CDR2 YNNKEL (reference sequence). This CDR3 is 15 amino acids long. The V segment lost 4 bases and the J segment 2 bases; nucleotides outside the gene matches: 3. Method: immunoSEQ multiplex PCR; TCRdb's copy keeps in-frame clones and lacks some. The data contain 150,000 to 200,000 clones, approximately 78% of them seen just once; the ten biggest clones take up around 2.8%. The TCR was taken from an elderly woman with active or convalescent COVID-19. The chain combines TRBV3-1 (or the pseudogene TRBV3-2) with TRBJ2-1; 9 positions match TRBD1. The sequenced sample was peripheral blood. The CDR3 nucleotides read TGTGCCAGCAGCCGAGACAGGGGGACCTACAATGAGCAGTTCTTC. Its translation is CASSRDRGTYNEQFF.